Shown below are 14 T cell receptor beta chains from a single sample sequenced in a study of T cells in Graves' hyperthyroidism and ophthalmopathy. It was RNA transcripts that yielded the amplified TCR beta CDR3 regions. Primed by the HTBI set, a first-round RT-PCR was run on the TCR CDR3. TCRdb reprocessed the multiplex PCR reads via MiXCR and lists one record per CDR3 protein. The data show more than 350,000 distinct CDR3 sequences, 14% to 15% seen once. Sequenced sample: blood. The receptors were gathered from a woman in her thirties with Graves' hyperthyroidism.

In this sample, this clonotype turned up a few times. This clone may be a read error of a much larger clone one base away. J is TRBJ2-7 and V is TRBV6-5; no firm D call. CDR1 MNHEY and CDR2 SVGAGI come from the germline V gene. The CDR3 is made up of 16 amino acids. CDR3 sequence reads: CVSSYSRRRWAYEQYF. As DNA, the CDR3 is TGTGTCAGCAGTTACTCGAGGCGGAGATGGGCCTACGAGCAGTACTTC.

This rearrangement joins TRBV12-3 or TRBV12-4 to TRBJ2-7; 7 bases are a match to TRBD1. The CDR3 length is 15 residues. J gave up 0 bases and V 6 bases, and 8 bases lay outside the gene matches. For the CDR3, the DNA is TGTGCCAGCAGGGCTGGGACAGTGAGCTCCTACGAGCAGTACTTC. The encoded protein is CASRAGTVSSYEQYF.

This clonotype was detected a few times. The CDR3 reads CASSEMRTGNTIYF. The CDR3 bases are TGTGCCAGCAGTGAAATGAGGACTGGAAACACCATATATTTT. The gene calls are TRBV6-1 and TRBJ1-3; D is unclear. Per the germline V gene, CDR1 is MNHNS and CDR2 is SASEGT. The CDR3 has 14 amino acids. The V and J ends lost 2 bases and 2 bases respectively, with 7 bases between them.

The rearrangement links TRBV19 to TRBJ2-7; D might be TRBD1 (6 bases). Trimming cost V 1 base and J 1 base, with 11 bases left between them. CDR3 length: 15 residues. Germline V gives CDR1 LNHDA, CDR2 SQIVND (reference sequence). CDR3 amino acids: CASSIVEQGSYEQYF. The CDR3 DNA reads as TGTGCCAGTAGTATAGTCGAACAGGGTTCCTACGAGCAGTACTTC. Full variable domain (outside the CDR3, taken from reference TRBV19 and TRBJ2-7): DGGITQSPKYLFRKEGQNVTLSCEQNLNHDAMYWYRQDPGQGLRLIYYSQIVNDFQKGDIAEGYSVSREKKESFPLTVTSAQKNPTAFYLCASSIVEQGSYEQYFGPGTRLTVT.

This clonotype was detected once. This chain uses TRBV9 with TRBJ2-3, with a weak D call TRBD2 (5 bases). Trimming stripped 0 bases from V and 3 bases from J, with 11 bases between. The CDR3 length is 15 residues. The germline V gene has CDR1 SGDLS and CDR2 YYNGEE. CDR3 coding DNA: TGTGCCAGCAGCGTAGAAGGAGGTCTTACAGATACGCAGTATTTT. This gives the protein CASSVEGGLTDTQYF.

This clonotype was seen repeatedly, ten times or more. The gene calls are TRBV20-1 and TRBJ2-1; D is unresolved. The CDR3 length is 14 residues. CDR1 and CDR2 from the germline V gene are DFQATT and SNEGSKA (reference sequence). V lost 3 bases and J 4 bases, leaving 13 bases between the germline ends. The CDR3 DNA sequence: TGCAGTGCTAGGAAGCCGTACCCTTACAATGAGCAGTTCTTC. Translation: CSARKPYPYNEQFF.

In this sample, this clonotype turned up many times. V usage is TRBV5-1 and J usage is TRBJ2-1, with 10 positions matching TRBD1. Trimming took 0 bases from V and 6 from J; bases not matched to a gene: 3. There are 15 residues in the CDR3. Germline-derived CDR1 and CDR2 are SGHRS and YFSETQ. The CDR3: CASSLGGTGVNEQFF. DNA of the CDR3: TGCGCCAGCAGCTTGGGTGGGACAGGGGTCAATGAGCAGTTCTTC.

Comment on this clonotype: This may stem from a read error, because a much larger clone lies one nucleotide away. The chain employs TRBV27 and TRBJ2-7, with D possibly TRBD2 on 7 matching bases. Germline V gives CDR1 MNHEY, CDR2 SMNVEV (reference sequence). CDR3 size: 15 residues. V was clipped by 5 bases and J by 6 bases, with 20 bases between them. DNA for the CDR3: TGTGCCAGCAGTGGCCTAGGGGGGGCCGTCTGCGAGCAGTACTTC. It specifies CASSGLGGAVCEQYF.

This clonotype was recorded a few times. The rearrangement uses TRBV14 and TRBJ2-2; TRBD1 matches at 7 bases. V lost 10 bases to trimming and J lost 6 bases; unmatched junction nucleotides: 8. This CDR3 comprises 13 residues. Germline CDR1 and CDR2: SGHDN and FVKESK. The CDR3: CATAGTVAGELFF. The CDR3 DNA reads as TGTGCCACCGCCGGGACAGTGGCCGGGGAGCTGTTTTTT.

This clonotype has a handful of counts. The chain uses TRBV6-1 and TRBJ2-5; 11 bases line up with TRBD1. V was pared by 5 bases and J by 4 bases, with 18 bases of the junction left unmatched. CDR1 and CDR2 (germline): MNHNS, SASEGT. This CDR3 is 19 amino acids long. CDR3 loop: CASSYLIGTGGINPETQYF. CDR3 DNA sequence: TGTGCCAGCAGTTATCTGATTGGGACAGGGGGAATTAACCCAGAGACCCAGTACTTC.

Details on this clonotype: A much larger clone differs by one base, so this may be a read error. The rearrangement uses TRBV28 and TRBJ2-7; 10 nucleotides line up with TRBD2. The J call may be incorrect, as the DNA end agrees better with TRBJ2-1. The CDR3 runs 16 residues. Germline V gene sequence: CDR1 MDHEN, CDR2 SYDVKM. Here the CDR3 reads CASSSLAGDLYYEQFF. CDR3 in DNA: TGTGCCAGCAGTTCCCTAGCGGGAGATCTTTATTACGAGCAGTTCTTC.

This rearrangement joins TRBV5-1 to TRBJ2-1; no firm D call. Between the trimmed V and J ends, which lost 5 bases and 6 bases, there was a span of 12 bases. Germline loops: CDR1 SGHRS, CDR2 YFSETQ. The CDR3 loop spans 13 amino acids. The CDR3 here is CASRSQALNEQFF. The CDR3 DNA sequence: TGCGCCAGCAGGAGTCAGGCCCTCAATGAGCAGTTCTTC.

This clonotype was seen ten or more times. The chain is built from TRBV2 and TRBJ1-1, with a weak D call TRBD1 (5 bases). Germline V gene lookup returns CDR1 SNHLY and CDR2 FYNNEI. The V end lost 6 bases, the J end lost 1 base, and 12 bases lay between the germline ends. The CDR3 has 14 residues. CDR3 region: CASRLTGGNTEAFF. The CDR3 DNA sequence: TGTGCCAGCAGACTAACCGGGGGGAACACTGAAGCTTTCTTT.

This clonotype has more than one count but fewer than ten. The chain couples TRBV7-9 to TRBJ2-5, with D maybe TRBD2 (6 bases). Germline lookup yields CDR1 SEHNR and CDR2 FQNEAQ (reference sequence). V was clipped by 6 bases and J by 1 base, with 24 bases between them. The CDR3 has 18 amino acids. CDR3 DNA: TGTGCCAGCAGTTTTTTGGGGACTGACCATCCGGGCCAAGAGACCCAGTACTTC. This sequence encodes CASSFLGTDHPGQETQYF.